The entry below describes one T cell receptor (beta chain). Which antigen it targets is not known. The junction and the germline gene differ at one end; a read error may be behind it. The sample is drawn from a study of tumor-infiltrating lymphocytes in primary liver carcinoma (dated by TCRdb to between 2016 and 2019). Concerning the study at large: Hepatocellular carcinoma (four) or combined HCC and intrahepatic cholangiocarcinoma (one) was present in the five patients, who were three men and two women aged 30 to 69 years. The tumors of the five patients were staged as T1-T3 N0M0, with maximum diameters ranging from 4.2 to 10 cm. Samples yielded roughly 3.5 to 8 million productive TCRbeta reads; read depth did not differ significantly between tissue types. TCRbeta repertoire sequencing, expression microarrays and whole-exome sequencing were combined in the study across five regions of each liver tumor, with adjacent normal tissue and blood also included. TCRbeta repertoire sequencing covered about 35 specimens from 5 patients: 25 tumor regions, 5 adjacent noncancerous liver tissues and 5 peripheral blood samples. Agilent mRNA microarray profiling was performed on the 20 to 25 tumor region samples to relate TCRbeta repertoire diversity to the local molecular phenotype. Repertoires from technical replicates were highly reproducible, with mean shared-clone rates near 0.89 and correlation coefficients above 0.95. The full study reports these points: The top 250 clones accounted for a significantly greater share of the repertoire in tumors than in blood (p = 0.039). Because the samples were bulk and unsorted, CD4+ and CD8+ T cell repertoires could not be compared. With just 4 to 6 patients in the study, the authors point out that the findings should be validated in a larger study. Because sequencing covered only the TCR beta chain and unpaired alpha chains were not captured, true repertoire diversity is likely underestimated. Pairs of tumor regions showed greater repertoire overlap (mean about 35%) than tumor-adjacent pairs (about 17%) or tumor-blood pairs (about 14%), which is consistent with antigen-driven expansion. Only about 7.5-24% of top clones were present in all five regions of a tumor, suggesting spatial heterogeneity of tumor-infiltrating T cells.

Reading the germline V gene gives CDR1 MDHEN and CDR2 SYDVKM. Including the terminal cysteine and phenylalanine, the CDR3 comprises 13 residues. The retained sequence is limited to the CDR3, 39 bases, with the frame set at the first base. Without any cell sorting, total RNA and DNA were extracted together from around 20-30 mg of bulk tissue using the AllPrep DNA/RNA mini kit. Between November 2015 and March 2016, a few patients in China with histopathologically diagnosed primary liver carcinoma had their tumors surgically resected. At the time of sampling, the patients had chronic HBV infection and had not received any treatment. Each tumor was sampled at five spatially separated regions: the superior, inferior, left-lateral and right-lateral poles and the tumor centre. Histology showed that every tumor sample contained more than 90% viable tumor cells. Fresh tumor and adjacent tissue pieces were bisected, with one half stored in RNAlater at -80 degrees C and the other half sent for histology.

A constant-region primer and ProtoScript II reverse transcriptase were used to reverse-transcribe TCRbeta-specific cDNA from roughly 0.5 ug total RNA. Construction of the TCRbeta libraries relied on three nested rounds of multiplex PCR, following a slightly modified ARM-PCR procedure. Each of the first two PCR rounds ran for about 10 cycles and used multiplex TRBV1-TRBV30 forward primers together with a Cbeta reverse primer. Sample barcodes and Illumina adapters were added in a final 25-cycle PCR with Deep VentR polymerase. Amplicons of 200-500 bp were gel-purified with a QIAquick gel extraction kit before sequencing. An Illumina HiSeq 2500 was used to sequence the TCRbeta amplicons, generating 250-bp paired-end reads. In the authors' own workflow: Quality trimming of reads was performed with Trimmomatic v0.33, and paired reads were merged with FLASH v1.2.11 so that full CDR3 sequences could be recovered. V, D and J germline segments were assigned to the rearranged TCRbeta sequences by MiGEC v1.2.1b. Clonotype statistics and Shannon-Wiener diversity indices were calculated with VDJtools v1.0.0. To reduce sampling bias, subsequent analyses other than the diversity analysis used only the 250 most abundant clonotypes in each sample. TCRdb reworked the public reads: Q25 trimming with fastp, MiXCR clone assembly, productive beta chains retained. Rows are combined by CDR3 protein, so each entry shows the most common genes and DNA. The V and J calls come from TCRdb's annotation, not from the publication. In this sample the table shows 150,000 to 200,000 distinct CDR3 sequences, around four fifths of which occur a single time. Of the sample, around 18% is held by the ten largest clones.

Sequencing was carried out using tumor tissue from primary liver carcinoma. The V and J segments used are TRBV28 and TRBJ2-3; TRBD2 aligns with 7 central bases. This TCR came from a man aged 40-49 years with primary liver carcinoma and hepatitis B virus infection. The encoded CDR3 is CTSSGGGWDTHYF. The DNA sequence is as follows: TGTACCAGCAGTGGCGGGGGTTGGGATACGCACTATTTT.